The source of this T cell receptor beta chain is a study of CD8 T cells in Susac syndrome. The V and J ends lost 0 bases and 5 bases, in that order; junction bases with no gene match: 11. The germline V gene has CDR1 SQVTM and CDR2 ANQGSEA. CDR3 size: 16 residues. After extraction with the RNeasy kit, roughly 0.5 to 1 ug of the RNA was reverse transcribed using random hexamers. TCRdb re-analysed the immunoSEQ multiplex PCR reads in MiXCR, keeping a single row per CDR3 protein. The sample carries 130,000 or so distinct CDR3 sequences, roughly 95% recorded once. Control patients had untreated stable or active relapsing-remitting multiple sclerosis by revised McDonald criteria.

The chain recombines TRBV29-1 with TRBJ1-1; TRBD1 matches at 8 bases. The specimen sequenced was CD4+ T cells from PBMCs. The sequence came from a human donor with multiple sclerosis. The CDR3 nucleotides are TGCAGCGTTGAAGATCGAAAGGGACAGGTGGGAACTGAAGCTTTCTTT. Amino acid sequence: CSVEDRKGQVGTEAFF.